One and the same sample provided the 28 T cell receptor beta chains below, sequenced in a study of blood T cell repertoires in COVID-19. Repertoires were generated with immunoSEQ multiplex PCR, while TCRdb's copy carries only in-frame clones and drops some. The table records roughly 130,000 clones, 82% of them present only once. Sequencing was done on a sample of peripheral blood. Receptors were obtained from a woman in her 70s with acute or convalescent COVID-19.

This chain joins TRBV4-3 and TRBJ2-3; 9 bases line up with TRBD2. The CDR3 consists of 15 residues. Looked up from germline, CDR1 is LGHNA and CDR2 is YSLEER. V gave up 1 base and J gave up 5 bases; unmatched junction bases: 4. As DNA, the CDR3 is TGCGCCAGCAGCCAAGTGGGCGGGGGGGTAGATACGCAGTATTTT. Residues: CASSQVGGGVDTQYF.

CDR3 sequence (DNA): TGTGCCAGCAGTGTGACAGGGGGCGGACGCACAGATACGCAGTATTTT. It is translated as CASSVTGGGRTDTQYF. The chain joins TRBV2 to TRBJ2-3; TRBD1 aligns across 10 bases. Germline V CDR1 and CDR2: SNHLY, FYNNEI. The CDR3 sequence is 16 residues long. After removal of 4 bases from V and 1 base from J, the junction contained 5 bases not matched to a gene. The full variable domain, in which reference TRBV2 and TRBJ2-3 provide the parts outside the CDR3, is EPEVTQTPSHQVTQMGQEVILRCVPISNHLYFYWYRQILGQKVEFLVSFYNNEISEKSEIFDDQFSVERPDGSNFTLKIRSTKLEDSAMYFCASSVTGGGRTDTQYFGPGTRLTVL.

This sequence joins TRBV27 and TRBJ2-7; maybe TRBD2 (5 bases). The V gene lost 6 bases and the J gene lost 0 bases, with 15 bases spanning the gap. Germline assignment: CDR1 MNHEY and CDR2 SMNVEV (reference sequence). The CDR3 totals 15 residues. CDR3 nucleotide sequence: TGTGCCAGCAGCCTAAGTGGCGCGGGCTCCTACGAGCAGTACTTC. Residues: CASSLSGAGSYEQYF.

This chain links TRBV12-3 or TRBV12-4 with TRBJ1-5; D gene ambiguous. CDR3 length: 13 amino acids. The V end lost 6 bases, the J end lost 2 bases, and 8 bases lay between the germline ends. The CDR3 nucleotides read TGTGCCAGCAGACCTAATGGCAATCAGCCCCAGCATTTT. This encodes CASRPNGNQPQHF.

V and J are TRBV6-5 and TRBJ1-4; TRBD1 matches at 8 bases. Germline CDR1 and CDR2: MNHEY and SVGAGI. CDR3 size: 15 residues. V gave up 5 bases and J gave up 6 bases; unmatched junction bases: 8. As DNA, the CDR3 is TGTGCCAGCAGTCTCCGGACAGGGCAGGATGAAAAACTGTTTTTT. This gives the protein CASSLRTGQDEKLFF.

V is TRBV7-2 and J is TRBJ1-2, with D possibly TRBD1 on 5 matching bases. The germline CDR1 and CDR2 sequences are SGHTA and FQGNSA. This CDR3 is built from 16 residues. V was trimmed by 3 bases and J by 0 bases, leaving 14 bases between them. The CDR3 sequence: CASSFMAGGANYGYTF. CDR3 nucleotides: TGTGCCAGCAGCTTTATGGCCGGGGGTGCTAACTATGGCTACACCTTC.

V usage is TRBV6-6 and J usage is TRBJ2-1; 9 bases align to TRBD2. The CDR3 contains 16 residues. V gave up 0 bases and J gave up 7 bases; unmatched junction bases: 7. Germline loops: CDR1 MNHNY, CDR2 SVGAGI (reference sequence). The CDR3 sequence is CASSYSGGGATNEQFF. Written as DNA, the CDR3 is TGTGCCAGCAGTTACTCGGGCGGGGGGGCAACGAATGAGCAGTTCTTC.

This clone was picked up one time. The rearrangement joins TRBV29-1 to TRBJ1-1; D is possibly TRBD1 (5 bases). The CDR3 totals 12 residues. Germline CDR1 is SQVTM and CDR2 is ANQGSEA. The germline V and J ends were trimmed by 7 bases and 5 bases, with 14 bases remaining between them. CDR3: CSAGRGWTEAFF. The DNA for the CDR3 is TGCAGCGCCGGAAGGGGTTGGACTGAAGCTTTCTTT.

A note on this clone: One end of the junction fails to match germline, which may point to a read error. The V and J genes are TRBV11-2 and TRBJ1-2, with a weak D call TRBD1 (5 bases). Germline values: CDR1 SGHAT, CDR2 FQNNGV. The CDR3 has 15 amino acids. CDR3 protein: CASSFGRGGNSGYTF. In nucleotides, the CDR3 is TGTGCCAGCAGCTTCGGGCGGGGGGGAAACTCTGGCTACACCTTC.

This chain uses TRBV5-4 with TRBJ2-4, with D unresolved. Trimming shortened V by 7 bases and J by 2 bases, and 10 bases separated the two germline ends. The CDR3 has 13 amino acids. Germline V gene sequence: CDR1 SGHNT, CDR2 YYREEE (reference sequence). The CDR3 sequence is CASEDNTKNIQYF. The CDR3 bases are TGTGCCAGCGAAGACAATACCAAAAACATTCAGTACTTC. The entire variable domain, with the rest obtained from reference TRBV5-4 and TRBJ2-4, is as follows: ETGVTQSPTHLIKTRGQQVTLRCSSQSGHNTVSWYQQALGQGPQFIFQYYREEENGRGNFPPRFSGLQFPNYSSELNVNALELDDSALYLCASEDNTKNIQYFGAGTRLSVL.

The chain uses TRBV20-1 and TRBJ2-1; D remains unclear. From germline, CDR1 is DFQATT and CDR2 SNEGSKA (reference sequence). This CDR3 has 11 residues. V was pared by 5 bases and J by 10 bases, with 12 bases between. The chain's CDR3 is CSASREREQFF. The CDR3 DNA is TGCAGTGCTTCTCGCGAGAGGGAGCAGTTCTTC.

The chain uses TRBV10-3 and TRBJ1-5; weak D call: TRBD1 (5 bases). Trimming took off 10 bases at V and 3 bases at J, with 13 bases between the two ends. CDR1 and CDR2 (germline): ENHRY, SYGVKD. The CDR3 loop spans 13 amino acids. The CDR3 DNA sequence: TGTGCCACCGTGGGGGGGAACAATCAGCCCCAGCATTTT. It yields the protein CATVGGNNQPQHF.

The chain recombines TRBV27 with TRBJ2-3, with 15 bases lining up with TRBD2. With V trimmed by 6 bases and J by 13 bases, 23 bases remained unmatched. Germline V gene data show CDR1 as MNHEY and CDR2 as SMNVEV (reference sequence). CDR3 length equals 19 residues. This chain's CDR3 is CASSSGSQGLAGGHSTKYF. For the CDR3, the DNA is TGTGCCAGCAGCTCCGGATCCCAGGGACTAGCGGGGGGCCATTCGACGAAGTATTTT.

This chain joins TRBV4-3 and TRBJ2-7, with TRBD1 matching 8 bases. From germline, CDR1 is LGHNA and CDR2 YSLEER. This CDR3 region has 15 residues. V shed 3 bases, J shed 6 bases, and the junction held 10 bases outside the gene matches. The CDR3 sequence: CASSHRWTGSSEQYF. CDR3 nucleotides: TGCGCCAGCAGCCATCGCTGGACAGGGTCTAGCGAGCAGTACTTC.

This chain uses TRBV23-1 with TRBJ2-1; D is unresolved. TRBV23-1 is assigned to the ORF class and has an uncertain function. CDR3 length equals 15 residues. V was cut by 3 bases and J by 8 bases, with 17 bases left in between. This CDR3 reads CASSHQPNTHDEQFF. The CDR3 DNA reads TGCGCCAGCAGTCATCAACCCAATACTCACGATGAGCAGTTCTTC.

The V call is TRBV3-1 (or the pseudogene TRBV3-2), the J call TRBJ1-2, with D hard to call. CDR3 size: 14 residues. Germline V gene data show CDR1 as LGHDT and CDR2 as YNNKEL (reference sequence). V was clipped by 3 bases and J by 5 bases, with 13 bases between them. Here the CDR3 reads CASSHQERLYGYTF. The CDR3 bases are TGTGCCAGCAGCCACCAGGAGCGGCTATATGGCTACACCTTC.

This clone was seen ten or more times. This chain connects TRBV6-5 to TRBJ2-3; 9 bases agree with TRBD2. With 2 bases clipped from V and 2 bases from J, the junction kept 5 bases outside the gene matches. The germline V gene has CDR1 MNHEY and CDR2 SVGAGI. The CDR3 has 16 residues. CDR3 loop: CASSYTERGATDTQYF. The CDR3 DNA reads TGTGCCAGCAGTTACACCGAGCGGGGGGCCACAGATACGCAGTATTTT.

This sequence joins TRBV5-8 and TRBJ1-4; possibly TRBD1 for D (6 bases). This CDR3 is built from 15 residues. With 5 bases removed from V and 5 bases from J, the gap between germline ends came to 16 bases. The germline CDR1 and CDR2 sequences are SGHTS and YDEGEE. The CDR3 DNA reads TGTGCCAGCAGTCCATACAGGGTCCCCAATGAAAAACTGTTTTTT. It translates to CASSPYRVPNEKLFF.

V gene TRBV5-5 combines with J gene TRBJ2-3; TRBD1 matches at 7 bases. V shed 4 bases and J 6 bases; nucleotides not matched to a gene: 14. This CDR3 region has 16 residues. The germline CDR1 and CDR2 sequences are SGHKS and YYEKEE (reference sequence). The CDR3, as DNA: TGTGCCAGCAGCATGCCTTGGGACAGAAGTATTGATACGCAGTATTTT. Amino acids: CASSMPWDRSIDTQYF.

The V gene is TRBV2, the J gene TRBJ1-2, with 9 bases matching TRBD1. V gave up 8 bases and J gave up 1 base; unmatched junction bases: 8. Germline-derived CDR1 and CDR2 are SNHLY and FYNNEI. This CDR3 is 15 amino acids long. The CDR3 nucleotides read TGTGCCAGCTACTCCGGGACAGGGCATAACTATGGCTACACCTTC. The encoded protein is CASYSGTGHNYGYTF.

The chain carries TRBV4-1 and TRBJ1-2; D is perhaps TRBD1 (6 bases). Trimming cost V 1 base and J 7 bases, with 16 bases left between them. Per germline, CDR1 MGHRA and CDR2 YSYEKL. The CDR3 sequence is 15 residues long. CDR3 residues: CASSQVSIGGGGYTF. In DNA, the CDR3 is TGCGCCAGCAGCCAAGTATCCATAGGGGGGGGTGGCTACACCTTC.

This chain joins TRBV19 and TRBJ1-1; D not resolved. Germline CDR1 LNHDA, CDR2 SQIVND (reference sequence). This CDR3 is built from 15 residues. V was cut by 0 bases and J by 3 bases, with 11 bases left in between. DNA of the CDR3: TGTGCCAGTAGTATAGAAGGTCGGGGAGACACTGAAGCTTTCTTT. Its translation is CASSIEGRGDTEAFF.

This sequence joins TRBV11-2 and TRBJ1-1, with D possibly TRBD1 on 6 matching bases. Germline-derived CDR1 and CDR2 are SGHAT and FQNNGV. This CDR3 has 14 amino acids. Between the trimmed V and J ends, which lost 3 bases and 1 base, there was a span of 9 bases. The chain's CDR3 is CASSFLTGNTEAFF. CDR3 DNA sequence: TGTGCCAGCAGCTTTTTGACAGGGAACACTGAAGCTTTCTTT.

As to this clone: One end of the junction does not line up with germline, which may come from a read error. The gene calls are TRBV6-1 and TRBJ1-1; D might be TRBD1 (5 bases). This CDR3 region has 14 residues. Germline CDR1 and CDR2: MNHNS and SASEGT. The CDR3 sequence: CASIEHFGGTEAFF. CDR3 DNA: TGTGCCAGCATTGAACACTTCGGGGGGACTGAAGCTTTCTTT.

The chain employs TRBV2 and TRBJ2-5; D uncertain. Looked up from germline, CDR1 is SNHLY and CDR2 is FYNNEI. V lost 4 bases to trimming and J lost 5 bases, with 11 bases between them. This CDR3 spans 13 amino acids. CDR3 bases: TGTGCCAGCAGTGGTGCGGCTGGGGAGACCCAGTACTTC. This codes for CASSGAAGETQYF.

The table lists this clone with a few counts. The chain employs TRBV10-2 and TRBJ2-5; no firm D call. This CDR3 region has 13 residues. The V gene's germline CDR1 is WSHSY and CDR2 SAAADI. Trimming removed 6 bases from V and 1 base from J, with 9 bases in between. The CDR3 DNA follows: TGCGCCAGCAGCCCAGGATTCCAAGAGACCCAGTACTTC. This codes for CASSPGFQETQYF.

This clone turned up a few times. DNA for the CDR3: TGTGCCAGCAGTTACCAACAGGGGGCTGTTTCCCTTTATGGCTACACCTTC. Protein product: CASSYQQGAVSLYGYTF. The chain links TRBV6-2 or TRBV6-3 to TRBJ1-2; 9 nucleotides match TRBD1. J lost 5 bases, V lost 2 bases, and 12 bases had no gene match. CDR3 size: 17 residues. The germline V gene encodes CDR1 MNHEY and CDR2 SVGEGT.

The count of this clone is one. The CDR3 DNA follows: TGTGCCAGCAGTTATGGGTACCCCGTTGTCACAGCCACTGAAGCTTTCTTT. It specifies CASSYGYPVVTATEAFF. The chain combines TRBV6-2 or TRBV6-3 with TRBJ1-1; no definite D call. Germline-derived CDR1 and CDR2 are MNHEY and SVGEGT. V gave up 3 bases and J gave up 4 bases, with 21 bases separating them. CDR3 length: 17 residues.